This T cell receptor (beta chain) was captured in a study of blood T cell repertoires in COVID-19. Overall study context: COVID-19 samples, acute and convalescent, were from the United States, Italy and Spain. The analysed material was cDNA or gDNA that came from T cells, B-cell-depleted T cells, or PBMCs.

How the authors handled the data: Reference gene primers were amplified, and this amplification served to estimate nucleated cell counts. Data came from immunoSEQ multiplex PCR; TCRdb stores just in-frame clones and leaves some out. The DNA gave D and trimming, while V, J and clone size come from that table. Of about 71,000 clones listed, roughly 80% are singletons. This clone was seen a single time. The CDR3 extends over 14 amino acids. CDR1 and CDR2 from the germline V gene are SGHDT and YYEEEE. V lost 1 base and J lost 4, with 11 bases in between. The chain joins TRBV5-6 to TRBJ1-1; D ambiguous. This TCR derives from a man aged 70 or older with acute or convalescent COVID-19. Source material: peripheral blood. CDR3 nucleotides: TGTGCCAGCAGCTTGATGGTCTCTACCACTGAAGCTTTCTTT. Residues: CASSLMVSTTEAFF.